This T cell receptor (beta chain) stems from a study of spatial heterogeneity in lung cancer. The presence of a unique molecular identifier marked each TCR cDNA molecule. TCRdb re-called the 5' RACE reads through MiXCR, storing one row per CDR3 protein. The table records about 10,000 distinct CDR3 sequences, 54% of them present only once. The germline CDR1 and CDR2 sequences are SGHTA and FQGTGA. V dropped 2 bases and J dropped 2 bases, with 13 bases sitting between them. The CDR3 spans 15 residues. The time point is: sample taken at primary tumor resection. There were 72 donors, all of them untreated patients with early-stage non-small cell lung cancer. Unsorted whole RNA samples from tumor, nontumor lung or frozen PBMC were sequenced. This clonotype was seen only a few times. Its matching antigen is unknown. This beta chain is an off-target read within a library intended for alpha chains, so its frequency means little.

Study results and limitations: Nonsynonymous mutations, ubiquitous and regional, were tracked respectively by counts of ubiquitous and regional expanded TCRs. Tumoral mutation counts were tracked by counts of expanded intratumoral alpha and beta TCRs.

Sequenced material: lung tumor tissue, taken at surgery. V is TRBV7-3 and J is TRBJ2-7; possible D gene TRBD1, 7 bases. This TCR was sampled from a female donor with early-stage non-small cell lung cancer. In DNA, the CDR3 is TGTGCCAGCAGCTTACATCCAGGGGGGCCCTACGAGCAGTACTTC. Amino acids: CASSLHPGGPYEQYF.